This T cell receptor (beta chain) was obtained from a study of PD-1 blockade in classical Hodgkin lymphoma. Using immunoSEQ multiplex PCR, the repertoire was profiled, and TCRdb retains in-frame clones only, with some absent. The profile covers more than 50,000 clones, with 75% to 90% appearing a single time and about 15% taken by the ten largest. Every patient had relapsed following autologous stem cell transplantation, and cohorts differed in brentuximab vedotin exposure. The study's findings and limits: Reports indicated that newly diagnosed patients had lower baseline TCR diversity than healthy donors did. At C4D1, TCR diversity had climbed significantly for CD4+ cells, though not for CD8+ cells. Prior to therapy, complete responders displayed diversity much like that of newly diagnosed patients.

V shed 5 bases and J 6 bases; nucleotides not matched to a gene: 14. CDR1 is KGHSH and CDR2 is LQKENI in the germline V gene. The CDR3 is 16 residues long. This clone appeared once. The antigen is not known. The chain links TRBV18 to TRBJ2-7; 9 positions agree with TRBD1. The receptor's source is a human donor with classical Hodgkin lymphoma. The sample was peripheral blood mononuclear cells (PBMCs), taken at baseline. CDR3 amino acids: CASSFRDSGQGGEQYF. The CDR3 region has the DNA TGTGCCAGCTCATTTAGGGATTCGGGACAGGGCGGCGAGCAGTACTTC. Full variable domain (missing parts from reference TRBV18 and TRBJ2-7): NAGVMQNPRHLVRRRGQEARLRCSPMKGHSHVYWYRQLPEEGLKFMVYLQKENIIDESGMPKERFSAEFPKEGPSILRIQQVVRGDSAAYFCASSFRDSGQGGEQYFGPGTRLTVT.